This is a list of T cell receptor beta chains from one sample in a study of T cell changes during pregnancy in multiple sclerosis. Data came from immunoSEQ multiplex PCR; TCRdb stores just in-frame clones and leaves some out. The data show tens of thousands of clones, around 90% seen once. The sample here was CD4+ T cells from peripheral blood mononuclear cells, taken in the first trimester of pregnancy. The source of these receptors is a female donor in good health, enrolled as a control in a pregnancy study. The CDR3 runs from the conserved cysteine through the conserved F or W. The D gene is left open where the match is weak. Clone size, where shown, is once, few, many, or a class for clones that have expanded.

>TRBV6-1|TRBJ2-3|TRBD2|once
TGTGCCAGCAGTGGCCGGACTAGTAGCACGCAGTATTTT
CASSGRTSSTQYF
>TRBV30|TRBJ1-2|NA|NA
TGTGCCTGGAGTGTAATGTCAGGCCCTGGCTACACCTTC
CAWSVMSGPGYTF
>TRBV5-6|TRBJ2-7|TRBD2|NA
TGTGCCAGCAGCTTTCGACTAGCAGGCGAGCAGTACTTC
CASSFRLAGEQYF
>TRBV5-1|TRBJ1-5|NA|NA
TGCGCCAGCAGCTTGAGCGACGGAGGCAATCAGCCCCAGCATTTT
CASSLSDGGNQPQHF
>TRBV7-9|TRBJ2-2|TRBD1|NA
TGTGCCAGCAGTCCTCACAACAGGGGATACACCGGGGAGCTGTTTTTT
CASSPHNRGYTGELFF
>TRBV18|TRBJ2-1|TRBD2|NA
TGTGCCAGCTCACCACCTGGACTAGCGACCCGAAATGAGCAGTTCTTC
CASSPPGLATRNEQFF
>TRBV28|TRBJ1-1|TRBD1|few
TGTGCCAGCAGGTACAGGGGGATAGGCACTGAAGCTTTCTTT
CASRYRGIGTEAFF
>TRBV30|TRBJ1-2|NA|NA
TGTGCCTGGAGTACCCGGACATTAGGGTATGGCTACACCTTC
CAWSTRTLGYGYTF
>TRBV4-1|TRBJ1-4|NA|NA
TGCGCCAGCAGCCCTAGGAAAAGCGTCAGCGGTGAAAAACTGTTTTTT
CASSPRKSVSGEKLFF
>TRBV28|TRBJ2-7|NA|NA
TGTGCCAGCAGTGGTCCGGGAATTTACGAGCAGTACTTC
CASSGPGIYEQYF
>TRBV10-3|TRBJ2-2|NA|NA
TGTGCCATCAGGCCACAGGGAAGCACCACCGGGGAGCTGTTTTTT
CAIRPQGSTTGELFF
>TRBV2|TRBJ2-1|NA|once
TGTGCCAGCAGCGCGATCACAGGTAATGAGCAGTTCTTC
CASSAITGNEQFF
>TRBV5-1|TRBJ1-1|NA|NA
TGCGCCAGCAGCTTGGAACCCCGAGCAAACAGGGAATGGGTCACTGAAGCTTTCTTT
CASSLEPRANREWVTEAFF
>TRBV5-1|TRBJ2-1|NA|NA
TGCGCCAGCAGCTTAGGAGGAGATCGAGCGCGGGCCAAGCAGTTCTTC
CASSLGGDRARAKQFF
>TRBV2|TRBJ1-2|NA|NA
TGTGCCAGCCACCCGGGGGGTTTTGATAGTGATGGCTACACCTTC
CASHPGGFDSDGYTF
>TRBV7-7|TRBJ2-1|TRBD2|NA
TGTGCTAGCAGCTTAGCTAGCGGGGGGAGGTATGAGCAGTTCTTC
CASSLASGGRYEQFF
>TRBV27|TRBJ2-3|TRBD2|NA
TGTGCCAGCAGTCCCCTGCCCCCACTAGCGGACTTCACAGATACGCAGTATTTT
CASSPLPPLADFTDTQYF
>TRBV14|TRBJ1-4|TRBD1|few
TGTGCCAGCAGCCAGAGGACAGGGGGAAATGAAAAACTGTTTTTT
CASSQRTGGNEKLFF
>TRBV5-1|TRBJ2-3|TRBD1|NA
TGCGCCAGCAGCTCGGGACAGGGGATGGCAGATACGCAGTATTTT
CASSSGQGMADTQYF
>TRBV9|TRBJ2-3|NA|NA
TGTGCCAGCAGCGTAGCTCCCACAGATACGCAGTATTTT
CASSVAPTDTQYF
>TRBV19|TRBJ2-5|TRBD2|once
TGTGCCAGTAGTATAGAGATGGCTAGCGGGTACGAGACCCAGTACTTC
CASSIEMASGYETQYF
>TRBV7-8|TRBJ1-6|NA|NA
TGTGCCAGCAGCGCACCGGGACAAGGGAATTCACCCCTCCACTTT
CASSAPGQGNSPLHF
>TRBV19|TRBJ1-1|TRBD1|NA
TGTGCCAGTAGTATCACAGGGGCTGGGAACACTGAAGCTTTCTTT
CASSITGAGNTEAFF
>TRBV7-9|TRBJ2-7|NA|NA
TGTGCCAGCAGCTTGGCGGACGGGGACGAGCAGTACTTC
CASSLADGDEQYF
>TRBV28|TRBJ1-1|NA|NA
TGTGCCAGCAGCCACGACAGTGTATACACTGAAGCTTTCTTT
CASSHDSVYTEAFF
>TRBV28|TRBJ1-4|NA|NA
TGTGCCAGCAGTTTAGGGGGGAGGGGTGAAAAACTGTTTTTT
CASSLGGRGEKLFF
>TRBV10-2|TRBJ2-7|NA|NA
TGCGCCACATGCTACGAGCAGTACTTC
CATCYEQYF
>TRBV2|TRBJ2-7|TRBD1|NA
TGTGCCAGCACCACAGTTGGGACAGTAGTTCTCGAGCAGTACTTC
CASTTVGTVVLEQYF
>TRBV9|TRBJ2-2|NA|NA
TGTGCCAGCAAGCAGGATCCAAACACCGGGGAGCTGTTTTTT
CASKQDPNTGELFF
>TRBV7-7|TRBJ2-3|TRBD1|NA
TGTGCTAGCAGCCTTGGGACAGGGGCCACAGATACGCAGTATTTT
CASSLGTGATDTQYF
>TRBV4-2|TRBJ2-2|NA|NA
TGTGCCAGCAGCCAAGGTGGGGACTTTCCCGGGGAGCTGTTTTTT
CASSQGGDFPGELFF
>TRBV6-5|TRBJ1-5|TRBD1|NA
TGTGCCAGCAGGACAGGGGTTCAGCCCCAGCATTTT
CASRTGVQPQHF
>TRBV10-3|TRBJ2-1|TRBD2|NA
TGTGCCATCAGGGAGGGACTAGCGGGGGTCAATGAGCAGTTCTTC
CAIREGLAGVNEQFF
>TRBV6-1|TRBJ1-5|NA|NA
TGTGCCAGCAGTGCAGTAAATAGCAATCAGCCCCAGCATTTT
CASSAVNSNQPQHF
>TRBV5-1|TRBJ1-2|TRBD1|NA
TGCGCCAGCAGCTCCCGACAGGGGGATGGCAAAGATGGCTACACCTTC
CASSSRQGDGKDGYTF
>TRBV2|TRBJ2-7|TRBD2|NA
TGTGCCAGCAGGCCTCTAGCGGGGGGATACGAGCAGTACTTC
CASRPLAGGYEQYF
>TRBV2|TRBJ1-5|NA|NA
TGTGCCAGCAGCGCTCTATATCAGCCCCAGCATTTT
CASSALYQPQHF
>TRBV2|TRBJ2-7|TRBD2|NA
TGTGCCAGCACCAGGCTAGCGGGGGCCTACGAGCAGTACTTC
CASTRLAGAYEQYF
>TRBV5-1|TRBJ2-1|TRBD2|NA
TGCGCCAGCAGGGCAACGGGACTAGCAAACAATGAGCAGTTCTTC
CASRATGLANNEQFF
>TRBV7-8|TRBJ1-5|NA|NA
TGTGCCAGCAGCTTAGATTACGGTCAGCCCCAGCATTTT
CASSLDYGQPQHF
>TRBV7-8|TRBJ2-7|NA|once
TGTGCCAGCAGCTTTTCCAGGAACTACGAGCAGTACTTC
CASSFSRNYEQYF
>TRBV18|TRBJ2-1|NA|NA
TGTGCCAGCTCACCCCCTTTGGAGGGGTTGGTGAATGAGCAGTTCTTC
CASSPPLEGLVNEQFF
>TRBV5-6|TRBJ2-3|TRBD1|NA
TGTGCCAGCAGCTTGTACAGGGGGCCTAGCACAGATACGCAGTATTTT
CASSLYRGPSTDTQYF
>TRBV27|TRBJ2-1|TRBD2|NA
TGTGCCAGCAGTTTAATAGCGGGAGTGAAATACAATGAGCAGTTCTTC
CASSLIAGVKYNEQFF
>TRBV27|TRBJ1-5|NA|NA
TGTGCCAGCAGTTCTAGGGGCGCGCGGCAGCCCCAGCATTTT
CASSSRGARQPQHF
>TRBV7-2|TRBJ2-3|TRBD1|NA
TGTGCCAGCAGCTTAAGGGGACAGGTCACCACAGATACGCAGTATTTT
CASSLRGQVTTDTQYF
>TRBV28|TRBJ2-7|NA|NA
TGTGCCAGCAGTCCCCTTAGAGGCAGGGCCTCCTACGAGCAGTACTTC
CASSPLRGRASYEQYF
>TRBV7-7|TRBJ2-3|TRBD2|NA
TGTGCTAGCAGCTCAACTAGCGGGGGCGATACGCAGTATTTT
CASSSTSGGDTQYF
>TRBV6-1|TRBJ2-1|NA|NA
TGTGCCAGCACCCTAGAGGATGGGAGGTTTTATGAGCAGTTCTTC
CASTLEDGRFYEQFF
>TRBV5-1|TRBJ1-3|NA|NA
TGCGCCAGCACCGACCCGGCGGGCTCTGGAAACACCATATATTTT
CASTDPAGSGNTIYF